What follows are 27 T cell receptor beta chains derived from one specimen sequenced in a study of Graves' ophthalmopathy and Graves' hyperthyroidism. RNA transcripts yielded amplified TCR beta CDR3 regions. Amplification began with first-round RT-PCR using HTBI primers, then second-round multiplex PCR was performed. From the multiplex PCR reads, TCRdb called clonotypes with MiXCR, one entry per CDR3 protein. The table lists just over 400,000 distinct CDR3 sequences, approximately 21% of them singletons. Sample: peripheral blood. These receptors came from a woman between 18 and 29 years old with stable Graves' hyperthyroidism.

There are many counts of this clonotype. The V gene is TRBV12-3 or TRBV12-4, the J gene TRBJ1-2; 7 positions agree with TRBD1. Germline trimming cut 8 bases from V and 4 bases from J; bases unmatched to any gene: 19. This CDR3 comprises 17 residues. CDR3 sequence: CASAPPRQGSPSYGYTF. DNA of the CDR3: TGTGCCAGCGCCCCGCCCCGACAGGGATCACCCAGCTATGGCTACACCTTC.

The table lists this clonotype with many counts. V is TRBV28 and J is TRBJ1-5; no clear D gene. The V end lost 2 bases, the J end lost 4 bases, and 12 bases lay between the germline ends. Germline loops: CDR1 MDHEN, CDR2 SYDVKM. This CDR3 spans 15 amino acids. CDR3 sequence: CASSLRGQANQPQHF. The CDR3 DNA reads TGTGCCAGCAGTTTAAGAGGTCAGGCGAATCAGCCCCAGCATTTT.

This clonotype was seen ten or more times. The DNA of the CDR3 is TGCAGTGCTTTACAGGGTCTTCGTCAGCCCCAGCATTTT. This encodes CSALQGLRQPQHF. The chain has TRBV20-1 and TRBJ1-5; possibly TRBD1 for D (6 bases). The CDR3 runs 13 residues. Per the germline V gene, CDR1 is DFQATT and CDR2 is SNEGSKA (reference sequence). Trimming shortened V by 5 bases and J by 6 bases, and 14 bases separated the two germline ends.

This clonotype was counted ten times or more. The rearrangement joins TRBV12-3 or TRBV12-4 to TRBJ2-6; D call uncertain. The V end lost 1 base, the J end lost 2 bases, and 12 bases lay between the germline ends. The CDR3 runs to 17 residues. The CDR3 DNA reads TGTGCCAGCAGTTTAGGCCCTGCCCGCGCTGGGGCCAACGTCCTGACTTTC. It yields the protein CASSLGPARAGANVLTF.

This clonotype came up many times. The genes are TRBV15 and TRBJ2-4; tentatively, D is TRBD2 (5 bases). Germline CDR1 LNHNV, CDR2 YYDKDF (reference sequence). Trimming cost V 0 bases and J 1 base, with 13 bases left between them. The CDR3 runs 17 residues. The CDR3 region is CATSRDLEGAAKNIQYF. The CDR3 DNA reads TGTGCCACCAGCAGAGATTTAGAGGGAGCGGCCAAAAACATTCAGTACTTC.

This clonotype occurred many times. The chain recombines TRBV12-3 or TRBV12-4 with TRBJ1-5; D is ambiguous. V shed 8 bases and J shed 2 bases, with 13 bases lying between them. CDR3 length equals 14 residues. CDR3 sequence: CASALRTRNQPQHF. CDR3 nucleotides: TGTGCCAGCGCTCTTAGGACCCGCAATCAGCCCCAGCATTTT.

This clonotype turned up a few times. The chain has TRBV6-1 and TRBJ2-7; 7 bases align to TRBD1. This CDR3 has 16 residues. The germline V gene encodes CDR1 MNHNS and CDR2 SASEGT. J gave up 1 base and V 7 bases, and 13 bases lay outside the gene matches. Here the CDR3 reads CASMRLLTGRSYEQYF. For the CDR3, the DNA is TGTGCCAGCATGCGACTTCTGACAGGGCGATCCTACGAGCAGTACTTC.

This clonotype was seen repeatedly, ten times or more. V usage is TRBV12-3 or TRBV12-4 and J usage is TRBJ2-5; 7 nucleotides align to TRBD2. Unmatched junction bases numbered 3, after V lost 0 bases and J lost 5 bases. The CDR3 extends over 14 amino acids. The CDR3 loop reads CASSLARTRETQYF. The CDR3 nucleotides read TGTGCCAGCAGTTTAGCACGGACTAGGGAGACCCAGTACTTC.

This clonotype has a handful of counts. Germline is not matched at one junction end, which may reflect a read error. J is TRBJ2-7 and V is TRBV14, with TRBD1 as a possible D gene (6 bases). The germline CDR1 and CDR2 sequences are SGHDN and FVKESK. The CDR3 is made up of 13 amino acids. For the CDR3, the DNA is TGTGCCAGCAGCCAAGCCAGGGGATACGATCAGTACTTC. Its protein product is CASSQARGYDQYF.

The CDR3 coding sequence is TGCGCCAGCAGTGAGCCTAGCAATCAGCCCCAGCATTTT. This gives the protein CASSEPSNQPQHF. The J gene is TRBJ1-5, the V gene TRBV10-2; D remains ambiguous. V shed 2 bases and J shed 0 bases, with 2 bases lying between them. Germline values: CDR1 WSHSY, CDR2 SAAADI. This CDR3 is 13 amino acids long.

Ten or more counts support this clonotype. The V and J genes are TRBV20-1 and TRBJ2-5, with 11 nucleotides matching TRBD2. CDR1 is DFQATT, CDR2 SNEGSKA, per germline (reference sequence). The CDR3 has 15 residues. J lost 0 bases, V lost 3 bases, and 3 bases had no gene match. The CDR3 protein is CSASSSGRNQETQYF. CDR3 coding DNA: TGCAGTGCTAGTTCTAGCGGGAGGAACCAAGAGACCCAGTACTTC.

The genes are TRBV6-2 or TRBV6-3 and TRBJ2-2; TRBD2 agrees at 13 bases. Germline values: CDR1 MNHEY, CDR2 SVGEGT. The CDR3 has 20 amino acids. Trimming at V came to 8 bases and at J to 0 bases, leaving 15 bases not matched to a gene. The CDR3 spells CASSPFGLAGVGANTGELFF. DNA of the CDR3: TGTGCCAGCTCACCCTTCGGACTAGCGGGAGTGGGGGCGAACACCGGGGAGCTGTTTTTT.

This clonotype appeared a few times. The DNA for the CDR3 is TGTGCCAGCAGCGGAGGACTAGCGGGAGGGTTGAACACCGGGGAGCTGTTTTTT. It specifies CASSGGLAGGLNTGELFF. J is TRBJ2-2 and V is TRBV9; 15 nucleotides match TRBD2. Trimming at V came to 3 bases and at J to 1 base, leaving 4 bases not matched to a gene. The germline V gene has CDR1 SGDLS and CDR2 YYNGEE. The length of the CDR3 is 18 residues.

This clonotype appeared many times. V usage is TRBV7-2 and J usage is TRBJ1-5; the D gene is possibly TRBD1 (5 bases). The CDR3 is 15 amino acids. Trimming removed 5 bases from V and 3 bases from J, with 14 bases in between. The germline CDR1 and CDR2 sequences are SGHTA and FQGNSA. The CDR3 bases are TGTGCCAGCAGCCTCGTCGGAGGGGCCAATCAGCCCCAGCATTTT. Residues: CASSLVGGANQPQHF. Based on the CDR3 plus reference TRBV7-2 and TRBJ1-5, the full variable domain is GAGVSQSPSNKVTEKGKDVELRCDPISGHTALYWYRQSLGQGLEFLIYFQGNSAPDKSGLPSDRFSAERTGGSVSTLTIQRTQQEDSAVYLCASSLVGGANQPQHFGDGTRLSIL.

This clonotype has ten or more counts. V and J are TRBV7-8 and TRBJ2-7; possibly TRBD1 for D (5 bases). V was clipped by 5 bases and J by 2 bases, with 7 bases between them. CDR3 size: 12 residues. Germline V gives CDR1 SGHVS, CDR2 FQNEAQ. For the CDR3, the DNA is TGTGCCAGCAGCCCCAGGGCCTACGAGCAGTACTTC. This encodes CASSPRAYEQYF.

This clonotype was seen many times. The chain is built from TRBV3-1 and TRBJ2-7; TRBD2 agrees at 9 bases. CDR1 LGHDT and CDR2 YNNKEL come from the germline V gene (reference sequence). The CDR3 runs 14 residues. The junction had 2 bases not matched to a gene; V was cut back by 1 base and J by 4 bases. The CDR3 DNA sequence: TGTGCCAGCAGCCAAGCAAGCGGGAGGTACGAGCAGTACTTC. Translation gives CASSQASGRYEQYF.

There are a few counts of this clonotype. The chain carries TRBV9 and TRBJ2-7; 9 bases line up with TRBD1. From germline, CDR1 is SGDLS and CDR2 YYNGEE. The CDR3 is made up of 14 amino acids. V lost 5 bases, J lost 7 bases, and 10 bases stayed unmatched. CDR3 nucleotides: TGTGCCAGCAGTCTTGGACAGGGGATTTCGGAGCAGTACTTC. It yields the protein CASSLGQGISEQYF.

This clonotype was recorded at least ten times. This rearrangement joins TRBV4-2 to TRBJ2-2; 12 positions match TRBD2. Looked up from germline, CDR1 is LGHNA and CDR2 is YNFKEQ. Trimming at V came to 4 bases and at J to 1 base, leaving 1 base not matched to a gene. The CDR3 is 16 residues long. The CDR3 DNA is TGTGCCAGCAGCCCTAGCGGGAGGGAGAACACCGGGGAGCTGTTTTTT. Translating it yields CASSPSGRENTGELFF.

Written as DNA, the CDR3 is TGTGCCAGCAGTTCATTGACAGGGGGCATGAACGAGCAGTACTTC. Protein product: CASSSLTGGMNEQYF. The V gene is TRBV28, the J gene TRBJ2-7; TRBD1 matches 10 bases. Germline V gives CDR1 MDHEN, CDR2 SYDVKM. The CDR3 extends over 15 amino acids. V shed 4 bases, J shed 5 bases, and the junction held 8 bases outside the gene matches.

This clonotype was recorded at least ten times. This sequence joins TRBV6-5 and TRBJ1-5; D remains ambiguous. V was trimmed by 2 bases and J by 6 bases, leaving 8 bases between them. Per the germline V gene, CDR1 is MNHEY and CDR2 is SVGAGI. The length of the CDR3 is 13 residues. The CDR3 bases are TGTGCCAGCAGTTACGGTCTGGGTCAGCCCCAGCATTTT. This translates into CASSYGLGQPQHF.

There are many counts of this clonotype. The CDR3 region has the DNA TGTGCCAGCAGACGGGGTAGCGGCGACGAGCAGTACTTC. Amino acid sequence: CASRRGSGDEQYF. The chain employs TRBV6-5 and TRBJ2-7; weak D call: TRBD2 (6 bases). Trimming cost V 6 bases and J 5 bases, with 14 bases left between them. The germline V gene has CDR1 MNHEY and CDR2 SVGAGI. This CDR3 comprises 13 residues.

This clonotype was picked up many times. The chain couples TRBV28 to TRBJ2-2; weak D call: TRBD1 (5 bases). This CDR3 has 16 amino acids. V was shortened by 1 base and J by 1 base, with 10 bases between the two germline ends. The V gene's germline CDR1 is MDHEN and CDR2 SYDVKM. The DNA of the CDR3 is TGTGCCAGCAGTTTATACCGAGGACAGAACACCGGGGAGCTGTTTTTT. Protein product: CASSLYRGQNTGELFF.

This clonotype was seen more than once but under ten times. A read error is possible here, since a much larger clone lies one base away. The gene calls are TRBV4-3 and TRBJ2-5, with D tentatively TRBD1 or TRBD2 (5 bases each). This CDR3 is 19 amino acids long. Germline CDR1 and CDR2: LGHNA and YSLEER. The CDR3 nucleotides are TGCGCCAGCAGCCAAGATTACCGGGACCCCTACCAGTACCAAGAGACCAAGTACTTC. It yields the protein CASSQDYRDPYQYQETKYF.

This clonotype was seen many times. The genes are TRBV5-6 and TRBJ2-5; 11 nucleotides match TRBD2. The CDR3 consists of 14 residues. Looked up from germline, CDR1 is SGHDT and CDR2 is YYEEEE. Trimming took 6 bases from V and 5 from J; bases not matched to a gene: 6. CDR3 in amino acids: CASITLAGEETQYF. The CDR3 DNA sequence: TGTGCCAGCATCACACTAGCGGGAGAGGAGACCCAGTACTTC.

The table lists this clonotype with many counts. The rearrangement uses TRBV19 and TRBJ2-5; maybe TRBD1 (5 bases). Trimming removed 5 bases from V and 2 bases from J, with 12 bases in between. CDR3 length equals 14 residues. The germline CDR1 and CDR2 sequences are LNHDA and SQIVND (reference sequence). In nucleotides, the CDR3 is TGTGCCAGTAGTCCCGTGGGGCAGCAAGAGACCCAGTACTTC. The encoded protein is CASSPVGQQETQYF.

This clonotype has just a few counts. The chain employs TRBV11-1 and TRBJ2-2; 14 positions agree with TRBD2. The V gene end was trimmed by 7 bases and the J gene end by 4 bases; junction bases not matched to a gene: 8. The V gene's germline CDR1 is SGHAT and CDR2 FQDESV (reference sequence). The CDR3 sequence is 17 residues long. This CDR3 is CASTPTSGRARTGELFF. The CDR3 region has the DNA TGTGCCAGCACCCCGACTAGCGGGAGGGCACGCACCGGGGAGCTGTTTTTT.

The chain has TRBV6-2 or TRBV6-3 and TRBJ1-5, with D uncertain. Trimming shortened V by 8 bases and J by 2 bases, and 25 bases separated the two germline ends. CDR1 and CDR2 from the germline V gene are MNHEY and SVGEGT. The CDR3 runs 18 residues. DNA for the CDR3: TGTGCCAGCCTCAAACTTTTTCGTCAGGTCTCCGGCAATCAGCCCCAGCATTTT. It yields the protein CASLKLFRQVSGNQPQHF.